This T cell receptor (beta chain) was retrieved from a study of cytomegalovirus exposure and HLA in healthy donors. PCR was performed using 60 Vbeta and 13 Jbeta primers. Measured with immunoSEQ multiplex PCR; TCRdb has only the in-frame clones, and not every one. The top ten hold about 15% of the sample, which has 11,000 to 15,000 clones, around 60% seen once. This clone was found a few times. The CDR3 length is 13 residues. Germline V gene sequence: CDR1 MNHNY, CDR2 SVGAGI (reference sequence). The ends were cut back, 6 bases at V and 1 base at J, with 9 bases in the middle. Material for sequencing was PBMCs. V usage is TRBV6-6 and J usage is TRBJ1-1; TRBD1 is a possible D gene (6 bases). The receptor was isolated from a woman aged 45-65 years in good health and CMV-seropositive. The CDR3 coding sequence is TGTGCCAGCAGCTTGGACAGGAACACTGAAGCTTTCTTT. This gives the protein CASSLDRNTEAFF.